This T cell receptor beta chain was sequenced for a study of shared clonotypes between healthy human individuals. Genomic DNA of each subset was evenly split across several immunoSEQ plates. Method: immunoSEQ multiplex PCR; TCRdb's copy keeps in-frame clones and lacks some. Of under 1,100,000 clones detected, 75% to 80% appear once; the ten largest clones hold roughly 0.61%. This sequence was found in a man between 18 and 35 years old in good health. Some clones in this sample may be carry-over from other donors' samples. The sequenced sample consisted of memory CD4+ T cells from PBMCs. As for subset: CD45RA-negative fraction.

The CDR3 coding sequence is TGCGCCAGCAGCTTGGGCCAGGGTGACGGAAACACCATATATTTT. It translates to CASSLGQGDGNTIYF. This sequence joins TRBV5-1 and TRBJ1-3; a possible D gene is TRBD1 (5 bases). Germline CDR1 and CDR2: SGHRS and YFSETQ. This CDR3 is 15 amino acids long. The V end lost 0 bases, the J end lost 4 bases, and 11 bases lay between the germline ends.